The 32 T cell receptor beta chains in this list originate from one sample, sequenced in a study of neoadjuvant anti-PD-1 for oral cavity cancer. The repertoire was sequenced with immunoSEQ multiplex PCR; TCRdb's copy has only in-frame clones and lacks some. The sample holds 5,000 or so clones, around 60% seen once. The sequences come from tumor tissue, collected before nivolumab (anti-PD-1) treatment. These receptors were taken from a person between 35 and 79 years old with oral cavity squamous cell carcinoma.

This clone has just a few counts. The chain links TRBV5-1 to TRBJ2-2; 10 bases are shared with TRBD1. CDR1 and CDR2 (germline): SGHRS, YFSETQ. The V gene end was trimmed by 2 bases and the J gene end by 5 bases; junction bases not matched to a gene: 6. CDR3 size: 16 residues. The CDR3, as DNA: TGCGCCAGCAGCTTTATAGGACAGGGGGAGACCGGGGAGCTGTTTTTT. It encodes CASSFIGQGETGELFF.

This rearrangement joins TRBV6-1 to TRBJ2-1; 8 positions agree with TRBD2. Germline CDR1 is MNHNS and CDR2 is SASEGT. J gave up 4 bases and V 4 bases, and 6 bases lay outside the gene matches. The CDR3 has 15 amino acids. The CDR3 DNA sequence: TGTGCCAGCAGTGGGGGTAGCGGGGAATACAATGAGCAGTTCTTC. Its protein is CASSGGSGEYNEQFF.

The CDR3 coding sequence is TGCGCCAGCAGCCAACAACAGGGGGCAGTGTGGGAGCTGTTTTTT. Its protein is CASSQQQGAVWELFF. The chain links TRBV4-1 to TRBJ2-2; 9 bases match TRBD1. V gave up 2 bases and J gave up 9 bases; unmatched junction bases: 7. The CDR3 is made up of 15 amino acids. Germline CDR1 is MGHRA and CDR2 is YSYEKL.

In nucleotides, the CDR3 is TGTGCCAGCAGTTACTCGGACAGGGGGCCCGCCTATGGCTACACCTTC. Encoded protein: CASSYSDRGPAYGYTF. The J gene is TRBJ1-2, the V gene TRBV6-5, with TRBD1 matching over 11 bases. This CDR3 has 16 amino acids. V lost 0 bases, J lost 4 bases, and 4 bases stayed unmatched. Germline values: CDR1 MNHEY, CDR2 SVGAGI.

The chain recombines TRBV4-1 with TRBJ2-7; D is uncertain. The CDR3 extends over 17 amino acids. The germline CDR1 and CDR2 sequences are MGHRA and YSYEKL. V was cut by 1 base and J by 1 base, with 17 bases left in between. The CDR3 region is CASSQGFTLSLSYEQYF. The CDR3 nucleotides read TGCGCCAGCAGCCAAGGCTTTACCCTCAGCCTTTCCTACGAGCAGTACTTC.

This clone showed up just a few times. V usage is TRBV5-1 and J usage is TRBJ1-1, with 10 bases aligning to TRBD1. The V segment lost 4 bases and the J segment 2 bases; nucleotides outside the gene matches: 5. CDR1 is SGHRS and CDR2 is YFSETQ in the germline V gene. CDR3 length: 15 residues. Written as DNA, the CDR3 is TGCGCCAGCAGCCTGGGGACAGGGGTTAACACTGAAGCTTTCTTT. It translates to CASSLGTGVNTEAFF.

This chain's CDR3 is CASRGGMAEAFF. The CDR3, as DNA: TGCGCCAGCAGGGGGGGTATGGCTGAAGCTTTCTTT. The V call is TRBV10-2, the J call TRBJ1-1; D perhaps matches TRBD1 (5 bases). This CDR3 has 12 residues. Germline V gene lookup returns CDR1 WSHSY and CDR2 SAAADI. The V gene lost 6 bases and the J gene lost 6 bases, with 11 bases spanning the gap.

The chain employs TRBV28 and TRBJ2-3; D perhaps matches TRBD2 (6 bases). The CDR3 loop spans 16 amino acids. Per the germline V gene, CDR1 is MDHEN and CDR2 is SYDVKM. The V end was cut by 6 bases, the J end by 3 bases, with 19 bases between. The chain's CDR3 is CASSAGDLRLTDTQYF. CDR3 coding DNA: TGTGCCAGCAGCGCCGGGGACTTACGACTGACAGATACGCAGTATTTT.

A few counts support this clone. CDR3 in amino acids: CASSLAKSTDTQYF. The DNA for the CDR3 is TGCGCCAGCAGCTTGGCCAAGAGCACAGATACGCAGTATTTT. The gene calls are TRBV5-1 and TRBJ2-3, with unresolved D. This CDR3 is 14 amino acids long. CDR1 is SGHRS, CDR2 YFSETQ, per germline. Trimming stripped 0 bases from V and 0 bases from J, with 5 bases between. Based on the CDR3 plus reference TRBV5-1 and TRBJ2-3, the full variable domain is KAGVTQTPRYLIKTRGQQVTLSCSPISGHRSVSWYQQTPGQGLQFLFEYFSETQRNKGNFPGRFSGRQFSNSRSEMNVSTLELGDSALYLCASSLAKSTDTQYFGPGTRLTVL.

The V call is TRBV7-9, the J call TRBJ2-3; TRBD2 agrees at 8 bases. The J segment lost 0 bases and the V segment lost 3 bases, leaving 5 bases of the junction unmatched. The CDR3 is 16 residues long. CDR1 is SEHNR and CDR2 is FQNEAQ in the germline V gene (reference sequence). CDR3: CASSFQASGSTDTQYF. The CDR3, as DNA: TGTGCCAGCAGCTTCCAGGCTAGCGGGAGCACAGATACGCAGTATTTT.

For the CDR3, the DNA is TGTGCCAGCAGCCCCGGAGGTTCGGAAACCATCCCCTACGAGCAGTACTTC. Its translation is CASSPGGSETIPYEQYF. V gene TRBV9 combines with J gene TRBJ2-7; maybe TRBD2 (5 bases). Germline V gene lookup returns CDR1 SGDLS and CDR2 YYNGEE. The CDR3 has 17 residues. V was cut by 4 bases and J by 2 bases, with 22 bases left in between.

The chain is built from TRBV6-5 and TRBJ1-1; D remains unclear. The CDR3 totals 14 residues. CDR1 and CDR2 from the germline V gene are MNHEY and SVGAGI. With 2 bases removed from V and 1 base from J, the gap between germline ends came to 8 bases. The CDR3 protein is CASSYDRKNTEAFF. CDR3 DNA sequence: TGTGCCAGCAGTTACGACCGGAAGAACACTGAAGCTTTCTTT.

There are a few counts of this clone. The chain couples TRBV10-2 to TRBJ2-7; D is undetermined. This CDR3 contains 12 residues. Per germline, CDR1 WSHSY and CDR2 SAAADI. Trimming took off 2 bases at V and 7 bases at J, with 9 bases between the two ends. The CDR3 loop reads CASSELAREQYF. The CDR3 nucleotides read TGCGCCAGCAGTGAGCTTGCGCGAGAGCAGTACTTC.

This chain uses TRBV10-3 with TRBJ1-1, with D tentatively TRBD1 (5 bases). Trimming left V 0 bases short and J 0 bases short, with 11 bases between. CDR3 length: 16 amino acids. CDR1 and CDR2 (germline): ENHRY, SYGVKD. Here the CDR3 DNA reads TGTGCCATCAGTGAGTCATTTGGGGCCATGAACACTGAAGCTTTCTTT. This encodes CAISESFGAMNTEAFF.

This clone was observed once. The CDR3 DNA reads TGTGCCATCAGTGAGGGGGGCAGGCCGGGGAACACCGGGGAGCTGTTTTTT. Translating gives CAISEGGRPGNTGELFF. This chain links TRBV10-3 with TRBJ2-2; D perhaps matches TRBD1 (6 bases). This CDR3 has 17 amino acids. Between the trimmed V and J ends, which lost 2 bases and 1 base, there was a span of 14 bases. Germline-derived CDR1 and CDR2 are ENHRY and SYGVKD.

The chain couples TRBV7-3 to TRBJ1-1; the match to TRBD1 covers 9 bases. The CDR3 length is 13 residues. The V gene's germline CDR1 is SGHTA and CDR2 FQGTGA. The trim removed 4 bases at V and 11 bases at J, leaving 8 bases unmatched. Here the CDR3 DNA reads TGTGCCAGCAGCTCCGCCGGGACAGGGCGTGCTTTCTTT. It translates to CASSSAGTGRAFF.

The chain uses TRBV7-9 and TRBJ2-7; D is unresolved. This CDR3 comprises 12 residues. Germline V gives CDR1 SEHNR, CDR2 FQNEAQ (reference sequence). V lost 5 bases and J 9 bases, leaving 14 bases between the germline ends. In DNA form, the CDR3 reads TGTGCCAGCAGCAGTGATTGGGTTACGCAGTACTTC. Amino acids: CASSSDWVTQYF.

This clone was seen more than once but under ten times. J is TRBJ1-2 and V is TRBV2; weak D call: TRBD1 (6 bases). The CDR3 is 15 residues long. Trimming pared 7 bases from V and 2 bases from J, leaving 17 bases between. Germline assignment: CDR1 SNHLY and CDR2 FYNNEI. The DNA for the CDR3 is TGTGCCAGCAATCAGGGGCGCACCAACAACTATGGCTACACCTTC. Translated: CASNQGRTNNYGYTF.

This sequence joins TRBV5-1 and TRBJ1-2; D may be TRBD1 (5 bases). The V and J ends lost 2 bases and 0 bases respectively, with 14 bases between them. The CDR3 length is 16 residues. CDR1 SGHRS and CDR2 YFSETQ come from the germline V gene. The CDR3 coding sequence is TGCGCCAGCAGCTTAGGGGCACAGGAGTCTAACTATGGCTACACCTTC. Translating gives CASSLGAQESNYGYTF.

The V gene is TRBV5-1, the J gene TRBJ1-1; D is possibly TRBD1 (6 bases). V gave up 0 bases and J gave up 11 bases, with 17 bases separating them. Germline V gives CDR1 SGHRS, CDR2 YFSETQ. CDR3 size: 14 residues. In nucleotides, the CDR3 is TGCGCCAGCAGCTTGGGACAGGACCCGTTAGGGGCTTTCTTT. This encodes CASSLGQDPLGAFF.

J is TRBJ2-7 and V is TRBV28; the match to TRBD1 covers 10 bases. Per the germline V gene, CDR1 is MDHEN and CDR2 is SYDVKM. V lost 8 bases, J lost 6 bases, and 7 bases stayed unmatched. This CDR3 comprises 13 residues. Here the CDR3 reads CASVRGQGREQYF. The CDR3 region has the DNA TGTGCCAGCGTCCGGGGACAGGGGCGCGAGCAGTACTTC.

The J gene is TRBJ2-1, the V gene TRBV18; either TRBD1 or TRBD2 may fit D (5 bases each). The V end was cut by 6 bases, the J end by 5 bases, with 20 bases between. Germline V gene data show CDR1 as KGHSH and CDR2 as LQKENI. The length of the CDR3 is 16 residues. CDR3 bases: TGTGCCAGCTCTACTCGAGTGGGACCTGCCCACAATGAGCAGTTCTTC. It is translated as CASSTRVGPAHNEQFF. Filled out from reference TRBV18 and TRBJ2-1, the complete variable domain reads NAGVMQNPRHLVRRRGQEARLRCSPMKGHSHVYWYRQLPEEGLKFMVYLQKENIIDESGMPKERFSAEFPKEGPSILRIQQVVRGDSAAYFCASSTRVGPAHNEQFFGPGTRLTVL.

This clone came up a few times. The rearrangement uses TRBV6-1 and TRBJ1-5, with 8 bases lining up with TRBD1. Germline values: CDR1 MNHNS, CDR2 SASEGT. This CDR3 is built from 15 residues. V shed 6 bases and J 2 bases; nucleotides not matched to a gene: 6. The DNA of the CDR3 is TGTGCCAGCAGCTGGGGGGGACAGGGCAATCAGCCCCAGCATTTT. Encoded protein: CASSWGGQGNQPQHF.

The V gene is TRBV2, the J gene TRBJ2-5; 9 bases fit TRBD1. The length of the CDR3 is 14 residues. Germline V CDR1 and CDR2: SNHLY, FYNNEI. V was clipped by 6 bases and J by 3 bases; unmatched bases: 5. CDR3 loop: CASRKDRGEETQYF. CDR3 DNA sequence: TGTGCCAGCAGGAAAGACAGGGGGGAAGAGACCCAGTACTTC.

The genes are TRBV5-1 and TRBJ2-2, with 9 bases that match TRBD1. The CDR3 covers 17 residues. With V trimmed by 0 bases and J by 4 bases, 7 bases remained unmatched. The germline V gene has CDR1 SGHRS and CDR2 YFSETQ. The CDR3 DNA follows: TGCGCCAGCAGCTTGGCCCCGGGACAGGGAAGCACCGGGGAGCTGTTTTTT. Translated, it gives CASSLAPGQGSTGELFF.

This rearrangement joins TRBV7-9 to TRBJ1-1; 8 nucleotides agree with TRBD1. The CDR3 runs to 16 residues. V lost 5 bases, J lost 11 bases, and 19 bases stayed unmatched. CDR1 and CDR2 from the germline V gene are SEHNR and FQNEAQ (reference sequence). The CDR3 DNA reads TGTGCCAGCAGCCCCATATCCGGACAGGGTGTTATGTGGGCTTTCTTT. Protein sequence: CASSPISGQGVMWAFF.

The rearrangement uses TRBV2 and TRBJ2-4; D is unresolved. CDR3 size: 18 residues. The V end was cut by 6 bases, the J end by 0 bases, with 21 bases between. Germline V gene data show CDR1 as SNHLY and CDR2 as FYNNEI. In DNA form, the CDR3 reads TGTGCCAGCAGGCAAAACACCAGGACGCCGTTAGCCAAAAACATTCAGTACTTC. Translating it yields CASRQNTRTPLAKNIQYF.

The rearrangement uses TRBV2 and TRBJ2-3, with D hard to call. Per the germline V gene, CDR1 is SNHLY and CDR2 is FYNNEI. The CDR3 contains 15 residues. V lost 2 bases to trimming and J lost 4 bases, with 13 bases between them. The CDR3 coding sequence is TGTGCCAGCAGTGAATGGTCGGGCGGAGCAGATACGCAGTATTTT. Translation gives CASSEWSGGADTQYF.

The chain has TRBV5-4 and TRBJ2-2, with D perhaps being TRBD1 or TRBD2 (5 bases each). The CDR3 runs to 16 residues. V was clipped by 4 bases and J by 1 base, with 14 bases between them. CDR1 SGHNT and CDR2 YYREEE come from the germline V gene (reference sequence). The CDR3 nucleotides are TGTGCCAGCAGCACCGCTCGGGGCGGGAACACCGGGGAGCTGTTTTTT. It specifies CASSTARGGNTGELFF. The complete variable domain, with remaining parts taken from reference TRBV5-4 and TRBJ2-2, reads ETGVTQSPTHLIKTRGQQVTLRCSSQSGHNTVSWYQQALGQGPQFIFQYYREEENGRGNFPPRFSGLQFPNYSSELNVNALELDDSALYLCASSTARGGNTGELFFGEGSRLTVL.

This chain joins TRBV10-3 and TRBJ2-3, with a weak D call TRBD1 (5 bases). The germline V and J ends were trimmed by 6 bases and 1 base, with 11 bases remaining between them. CDR1 and CDR2 (germline): ENHRY, SYGVKD. The CDR3 has 14 amino acids. The CDR3 coding sequence is TGTGCCATCAGCAACTTAGGGGGCACAGATACGCAGTATTTT. Encoded protein: CAISNLGGTDTQYF.

The chain joins TRBV27 to TRBJ2-1, with 16 bases lining up with TRBD2. The ends lost 1 base at V and 7 bases at J; junction bases unmatched: 4. Germline V CDR1 and CDR2: MNHEY, SMNVEV (reference sequence). This CDR3 contains 17 residues. The CDR3 coding sequence is TGTGCCAGCAGTTTATTGGGGACTAGCGGGAGGGCGAATGAGCAGTTCTTC. It specifies CASSLLGTSGRANEQFF.

The chain is built from TRBV7-9 and TRBJ2-1; D ambiguous. CDR1 and CDR2 (germline): SEHNR, FQNEAQ (reference sequence). V was pared by 5 bases and J by 5 bases, with 4 bases between. CDR3 length: 11 residues. CDR3: CASSANNEQFF. DNA for the CDR3: TGTGCCAGCAGCGCCAACAATGAGCAGTTCTTC.